Below, one T cell receptor beta chain is given with its context. Its antigen is unknown. Healthy bone marrow donors made up the donors. This specimen comes from a study of cytomegalovirus exposure and HLA in healthy donors. Study-level findings and limits: The availability of immune exposure information extended only to CMV serostatus. Segments of the TCR beta V type were, in most cases, productive about 90% or about 30% of the time in an earlier analysis.

Vbeta (60) and Jbeta (13) primers were used in the PCR. Generated by immunoSEQ multiplex PCR, the TCRdb table keeps only in-frame clones and is missing some. The table lists about 230,000 clones, about 80% of them singletons, with more than 0.5% in the top ten. The V and J ends lost 0 bases and 6 bases respectively, with 12 bases between them. The CDR3 is 15 residues long. Germline V lookup: CDR1 MNHEY, CDR2 SVGAGI. The sequenced sample was PBMCs. The origin of this receptor is a middle-aged woman in good health and CMV-seronegative. The chain has TRBV6-5 and TRBJ2-1; TRBD2 is a possible D gene (5 bases). The CDR3 spells CASSYSIAEGNEQFF. The CDR3 nucleotides read TGTGCCAGCAGTTACTCGATTGCAGAGGGCAATGAGCAGTTCTTC.